This TCR beta chain was obtained from a study of blood T cells in healthy people across ages (dated by TCRdb to the mid-2010s). Study-level background: In model experiments, roughly one uniquely barcoded TCR beta cDNA molecule per two T cells was captured by template switching. To track age-related changes in TCR beta repertoire diversity, the study relied on deep sequencing normalized with unique cDNA molecular identifiers. The donors were split into four age groups: young (average about 15 years), middle-aged (around 40), aged (approximately 60) and long-lived (approximately 89). To avoid experimental bias, donors of different ages were spread randomly across the sequencing lanes. For two donors (one aged 18 to 30 and one aged 80 or older), the study analyzed two additional independent replicas of 1 million unique cDNA reads from the same blood draw.

What the work shows at the level of the full study, not this receptor alone: A strong correlation was found between observed TCR beta diversity and the percentage of naive T cells measured by flow cytometry. As age increased, observed TCR beta diversity per million T cells dropped in a roughly linear way, and a significant reduction was already evident by age approximately 40. Compared with the aged group, the long-lived group had more naive CD4+ T cells, fewer expanded clones and increased TCR diversity, suggesting age selection. Because profiling used bulk unsorted PBMCs, naive and antigen-experienced compartments could not be compared conclusively. Estimates of total diversity based on one million sequenced T cells were regarded as lower bounds and as underestimates. Because donor CMV infection status was unknown, age-related changes in expanded clonotypes were potentially confounded.

Regarding this clonotype: Its antigen is still unknown. Nothing much larger sits one base from this clone, and base qualities are not available.

Library preparation used 5' RACE. TCRdb names Illumina HiSeq 2500 as the instrument used. A second PCR of about 6 to 11 cycles was run with a J-beta primer mix and a sample-barcoded 5' primer. A template-switch 5' adaptor carrying 12 random nucleotides introduced a unique molecular identifier onto each TCR beta cDNA molecule. Each sample yielded at least 2.5 million CDR3-containing paired-end reads. The Mint cDNA synthesis kit, primed by a TRBC-specific oligonucleotide, was used to synthesize first-strand cDNA from all RNA. Following uracil-DNA glycosylase treatment, all cDNA underwent a first 18-cycle PCR with the universal primers M1SS and BC2_uni_R. Processing in the source paper ran as follows. For normalization, 1 million high-quality reads were randomly selected from each sample, with every read carrying a distinct molecular identifier. Reads with shared molecular identifiers were discarded instead of being binned into consensus sequences. MiTCR, run with a Q25 quality threshold and the strictest error-elimination algorithm, handled CDR3 identification, clonotype clustering and error correction. A nonparametric unseen species model using Euler transformation provided a lower-bound estimate of total TCR beta diversity. The public reads were reanalyzed by TCRdb: fastp trimming at Q25, MiXCR alignment, in-frame beta chains only. Duplicate CDR3 protein sequences are folded into a single record with the most common DNA and genes. The V and J calls and clone size are TCRdb's, not the authors'. For this sample the table gives more than 800,000 distinct CDR3 sequences, of which under 55% were detected only once. The biggest ten clones account for approximately 17% of the sample.

From a lookup of the germline V gene, CDR1 and CDR2 are MNHEY and SVGAGI. The CDR3 sequence holds 13 residues, the cysteine and phenylalanine included. Left in the record is the CDR3 DNA by itself, 39 bases read in frame from the first base. V is trimmed back by 2 bases and J by 6 bases, and the junction contains 2 bases that no gene match accounts for. The donors were roughly 40 Caucasian individuals from Russia, aged roughly 6 to 100 years, who were systemically healthy. Each donor gave approximately 9.3 milliliters of peripheral blood, collected into EDTA-treated Vacutainer tubes. PBMCs were isolated by Ficoll-Paque density-gradient centrifugation, with at least 6 million obtained per sample. Trizol reagent was used to extract total RNA from the PBMCs, yielding at least 6 micrograms per sample. Naive CD45RAhigh/CD27high T cell percentages were measured by flow cytometry on a PBMC aliquot from every donor.

This clonotype originated in a woman aged 55-70 years in good health. Recombination joined TRBV6-5 with TRBJ1-2; 8 central nucleotides agree with TRBD1. Input material: blood. The sequence in DNA is TGTGCCAGCAGTTACCTGACAGGGGATGGCTACACCTTC. Protein translation: CASSYLTGDGYTF.